Below, 22 T cell receptor beta chains from the same sample are listed, as sequenced in a study of post-analysis software for immune sequencing data. Notes on the study in general: Higher frequency in patients than in controls was seen for roughly five TRBV segments, with TRBV5-6, TRBV5-1 and TRBV20-1 among them.

The library was made from cDNA and included unique molecular identifiers. A single record per CDR3 protein comes from TCRdb applying MiXCR to the PCR reads. This sample yields a few hundred thousand distinct CDR3 sequences, of which 30% to 45% are seen a single time; roughly 13% belongs to the top ten. These receptors' antigens are unknown. The specimen was blood. These TCRs come from a girl aged 10-17 years with multiple sclerosis.

The sample holds a few counts of this clonotype. The J gene is TRBJ2-5, the V gene TRBV20-1; 8 bases fit TRBD2. J lost 7 bases, V lost 0 bases, and 7 bases had no gene match. The CDR3 has 14 residues. From germline, CDR1 is DFQATT and CDR2 SNEGSKA (reference sequence). The CDR3 loop reads CSARDLAGSGTQYF. For the CDR3, the DNA is TGCAGTGCTAGAGACCTAGCGGGTTCGGGGACCCAGTACTTC.

The chain uses TRBV7-3 and TRBJ2-1; 11 bases fit TRBD2. CDR3 length: 16 amino acids. Germline loops: CDR1 SGHTA, CDR2 FQGTGA. V shed 5 bases and J 1 base; nucleotides not matched to a gene: 4. Here the CDR3 DNA reads TGTGCCAGCAGCGAAACTAGCGGGGGATCCTACAATGAGCAGTTCTTC. Translation: CASSETSGGSYNEQFF. The full variable domain, rest sourced from reference TRBV7-3 and TRBJ2-1, is GAGVSQTPSNKVTEKGKYVELRCDPISGHTALYWYRQSLGQGPEFLIYFQGTGAADDSGLPNDRFFAVRPEGSVSTLKIQRTERGDSAVYLCASSETSGGSYNEQFFGPGTRLTVL.

This clonotype was seen more than once but under ten times. The chain carries TRBV29-1 and TRBJ2-7, with D tentatively TRBD1 or TRBD2 (5 bases each). Trimming removed 7 bases from V and 5 bases from J, with 18 bases in between. Germline loops: CDR1 SQVTM, CDR2 ANQGSEA. The CDR3 extends over 13 amino acids. The CDR3 DNA sequence: TGCAGCGGGGGGATATGGGGGTCTGACGAGCAGTACTTC. Its translation is CSGGIWGSDEQYF.

This clonotype occurred once. This chain uses TRBV6-4 with TRBJ2-1; 9 bases match TRBD2. With V trimmed by 8 bases and J by 5 bases, 7 bases remained unmatched. The germline V gene encodes CDR1 MRHNA and CDR2 SNTAGT. The CDR3 has 14 amino acids. The DNA for the CDR3 is TGTGCCAGCGGCGAGGTAGCGGGGGACAATGAGCAGTTCTTC. Encoded protein: CASGEVAGDNEQFF.

Points on this clonotype: Relative to the germline gene, one junction end is altered; a read error may explain this. The chain employs TRBV4-3 and TRBJ1-2, with D unresolved. Per the germline V gene, CDR1 is LGHNA and CDR2 is YSLEER. CDR3 length: 15 residues. CDR3 in amino acids: CASSQDIGRNYGHTF. The CDR3 region has the DNA TGCGCCAGCAGCCAAGATATAGGCAGGAACTATGGCCACACCTTC.

V usage is TRBV4-2 and J usage is TRBJ1-1, with TRBD1 matching over 9 bases. This CDR3 is built from 16 residues. Trimming took 0 bases from V and 5 from J; bases not matched to a gene: 7. Germline values: CDR1 LGHNA, CDR2 YNFKEQ. The DNA of the CDR3 is TGTGCCAGCAGCCAAGATTATACAGGGGGCAGAACTGAAGCTTTCTTT. Translated: CASSQDYTGGRTEAFF.

This chain connects TRBV9 to TRBJ2-1; TRBD2 aligns across 12 bases. CDR1 is SGDLS and CDR2 is YYNGEE in the germline V gene. The trim removed 0 bases at V and 9 bases at J, leaving 7 bases unmatched. CDR3 length: 16 amino acids. CDR3 bases: TGTGCCAGCAGCGTAGGGCTAGCGGGGGGGTTCGGTGAGCAGTTCTTC. Translated, it gives CASSVGLAGGFGEQFF.

The table lists this clonotype with a count of one. The V and J genes are TRBV3-1 and TRBJ1-1; unclear D gene. The germline V gene has CDR1 LGHDT and CDR2 YNNKEL (reference sequence). V was clipped by 0 bases and J by 8 bases, with 10 bases between them. The CDR3 consists of 13 residues. The CDR3 loop reads CASSQETMREAFF. Here the CDR3 DNA reads TGTGCCAGCAGCCAAGAAACCATGAGGGAAGCTTTCTTT.

V is TRBV27 and J is TRBJ2-1; unclear D gene. The V gene lost 4 bases and the J gene lost 0 bases, with 7 bases spanning the gap. This CDR3 comprises 14 residues. Germline loops: CDR1 MNHEY, CDR2 SMNVEV (reference sequence). Written as DNA, the CDR3 is TGTGCCAGCAGTTATCCCAACTCCTACAATGAGCAGTTCTTC. Encoded protein: CASSYPNSYNEQFF.

The rearrangement joins TRBV29-1 to TRBJ2-7; TRBD2 matches 11 bases. Judging by the DNA end, TRBJ2-5 fits better; the J call may be wrong. The CDR3 length is 17 residues. Germline V lookup: CDR1 SQVTM, CDR2 ANQGSEA. The CDR3 nucleotides are TGCAGCGTTGAAGTAGCCGGGACTAGCGGCGTGTGGGAGACCCAGTACTTC. Translating it yields CSVEVAGTSGVWETQYF.

This clonotype has only a few counts. V is TRBV7-3 and J is TRBJ2-3, with D maybe TRBD2 (7 bases). Per the germline V gene, CDR1 is SGHTA and CDR2 is FQGTGA. The V end was cut by 5 bases, the J end by 2 bases, with 17 bases between. The CDR3 sequence is 16 residues long. In DNA form, the CDR3 reads TGTGCCAGCAGCCCGTTGCCGGGGGGCTACACAGATACGCAGTATTTT. Translating it yields CASSPLPGGYTDTQYF.

The CDR3 DNA reads as TGTGCCAGCAGTTTATTGGGGCTAGAAGCTTTCTTT. Translation: CASSLLGLEAFF. V usage is TRBV12-3 or TRBV12-4 and J usage is TRBJ1-1, with TRBD1 as a possible D gene (5 bases). The CDR3 is 12 residues long. Between the trimmed V and J ends, which lost 2 bases and 8 bases, there was a span of 9 bases.

V and J are TRBV12-3 or TRBV12-4 and TRBJ2-7; the D gene is possibly TRBD2 (6 bases). The CDR3 has 14 residues. V was clipped by 5 bases and J by 6 bases, with 17 bases between them. The CDR3 sequence is CASSEVLAIGEQYF. The CDR3 bases are TGTGCCAGCAGTGAGGTCCTAGCGATAGGCGAGCAGTACTTC.

V gene TRBV6-2 or TRBV6-3 combines with J gene TRBJ1-5; D is uncertain. With 9 bases removed from V and 1 base from J, the gap between germline ends came to 4 bases. CDR1 is MNHEY and CDR2 is SVGEGT in the germline V gene. CDR3 length: 11 residues. CDR3: CARVSNQPQHF. Written as DNA, the CDR3 is TGTGCCAGGGTAAGCAATCAGCCCCAGCATTTT.

This clonotype was counted a few times. The V gene is TRBV12-3 or TRBV12-4, the J gene TRBJ2-5; D is possibly TRBD2 (5 bases). This CDR3 region has 13 residues. V was trimmed by 5 bases and J by 13 bases, leaving 20 bases between them. The CDR3 loop is CASSPTGLGGWYF. The CDR3 nucleotides read TGTGCCAGCAGTCCCACCGGACTGGGTGGGTGGTACTTC.

This clonotype occurred a few times. The rearrangement links TRBV12-3 or TRBV12-4 to TRBJ2-5; 9 bases are a match to TRBD2. This CDR3 region has 15 residues. V shed 8 bases and J 0 bases; nucleotides not matched to a gene: 7. The CDR3 DNA follows: TGTGCCAGCGGAACCGGACTAGCGTACCAAGAGACCCAGTACTTC. Translating gives CASGTGLAYQETQYF.

The V and J genes are TRBV29-1 and TRBJ2-7, with a weak D call TRBD2 (6 bases). The J call could be wrong; TRBJ2-5 is a better fit for the DNA end. Germline V gene sequence: CDR1 SQVTM, CDR2 ANQGSEA. The CDR3 is made up of 13 amino acids. The CDR3 DNA is TGCAGCGGTCGGGTAGCGGAGGGGGAGACCCAGTACTTC. This codes for CSGRVAEGETQYF.

This clonotype was picked up a small number of times. The V call is TRBV6-4, the J call TRBJ1-5, with D possibly being TRBD1 (6 bases). Germline V lookup: CDR1 MRHNA, CDR2 SNTAGT. The V gene lost 6 bases and the J gene lost 3 bases, with 12 bases spanning the gap. This CDR3 contains 14 residues. The CDR3 loop is CASRGAGNNQPQHF. The CDR3 bases are TGTGCCAGCAGGGGGGCCGGGAACAATCAGCCCCAGCATTTT.

This sequence joins TRBV29-1 and TRBJ1-2; 10 nucleotides match TRBD1. Germline V gene data show CDR1 as SQVTM and CDR2 as ANQGSEA. CDR3 length: 13 amino acids. Germline trimming cut 1 base from V and 4 bases from J; bases unmatched to any gene: 0. CDR3 residues: CSVEGDRGYGYTF. The CDR3 nucleotides are TGCAGCGTTGAAGGGGACAGGGGCTATGGCTACACCTTC.

This clonotype has only a few counts. The genes are TRBV4-2 and TRBJ1-1; possible D gene TRBD1, 6 bases. The germline V and J ends were trimmed by 7 bases and 0 bases, with 12 bases remaining between them. This CDR3 comprises 14 residues. The germline V gene has CDR1 LGHNA and CDR2 YNFKEQ. The CDR3 sequence is CASTPQGLNTEAFF. CDR3 DNA sequence: TGTGCCAGCACCCCACAGGGATTGAACACTGAAGCTTTCTTT.

The chain recombines TRBV20-1 with TRBJ2-7; TRBD1 or TRBD2 may be the D gene (6 bases each). The CDR3 loop spans 14 amino acids. Trimming left V 3 bases short and J 2 bases short, with 14 bases between. The germline V gene encodes CDR1 DFQATT and CDR2 SNEGSKA (reference sequence). The CDR3, as DNA: TGCAGTGCTAGGGGGGAGGACAGCCCCTACGAGCAGTACTTC. Translated, it gives CSARGEDSPYEQYF.

This clonotype turned up a few times. The J gene is TRBJ2-3, the V gene TRBV7-6; 7 bases are shared with TRBD2. The germline gives CDR1 SGHVS, CDR2 FNYEAQ. With 1 base clipped from V and 10 bases from J, the junction kept 8 bases outside the gene matches. The CDR3 covers 14 residues. CDR3 loop: CASSLETGGSAQYF. The DNA for the CDR3 is TGTGCCAGCAGCTTAGAAACGGGGGGTAGCGCGCAGTATTTT.